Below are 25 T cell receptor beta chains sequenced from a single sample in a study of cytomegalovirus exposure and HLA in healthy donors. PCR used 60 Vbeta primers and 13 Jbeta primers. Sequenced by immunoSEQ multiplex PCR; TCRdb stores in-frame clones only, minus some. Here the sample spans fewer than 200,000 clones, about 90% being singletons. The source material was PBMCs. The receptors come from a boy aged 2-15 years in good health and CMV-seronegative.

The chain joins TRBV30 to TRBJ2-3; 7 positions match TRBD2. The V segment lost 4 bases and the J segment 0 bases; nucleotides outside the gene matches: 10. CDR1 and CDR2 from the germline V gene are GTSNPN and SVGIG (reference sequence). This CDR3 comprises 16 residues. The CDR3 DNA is TGTGCCTGGACCGGGACTACCCTCAGGAGCACAGATACGCAGTATTTT. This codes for CAWTGTTLRSTDTQYF. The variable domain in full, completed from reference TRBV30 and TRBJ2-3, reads SQTIHQWPATLVQPVGSPLSLECTVEGTSNPNLYWYRQAAGRGLQLLFYSVGIGQISSEVPQNLSASRPQDRQFILSSKKLLLSDSGFYLCAWTGTTLRSTDTQYFGPGTRLTVL.

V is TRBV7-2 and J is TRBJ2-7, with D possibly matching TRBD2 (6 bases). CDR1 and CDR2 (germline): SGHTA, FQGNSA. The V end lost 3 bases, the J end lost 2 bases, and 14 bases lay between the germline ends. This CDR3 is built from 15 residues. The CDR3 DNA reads TGTGCCAGCAGCTTGCCAGCGGGCTCGACCTACGAGCAGTACTTC. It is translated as CASSLPAGSTYEQYF.

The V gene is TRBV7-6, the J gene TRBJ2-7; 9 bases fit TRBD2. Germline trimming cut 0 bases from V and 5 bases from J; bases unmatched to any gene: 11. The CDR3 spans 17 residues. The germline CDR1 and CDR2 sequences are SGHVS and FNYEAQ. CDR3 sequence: CASSLATAGGPEDEQYF. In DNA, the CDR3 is TGTGCCAGCAGCTTAGCGACCGCGGGAGGGCCGGAGGACGAGCAGTACTTC.

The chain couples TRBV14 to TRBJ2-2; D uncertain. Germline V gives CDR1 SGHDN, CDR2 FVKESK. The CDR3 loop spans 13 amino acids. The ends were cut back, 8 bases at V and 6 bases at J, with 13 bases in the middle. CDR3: CASAKAQSGELFF. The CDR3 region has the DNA TGTGCCAGCGCAAAGGCACAGTCCGGGGAGCTGTTTTTT.

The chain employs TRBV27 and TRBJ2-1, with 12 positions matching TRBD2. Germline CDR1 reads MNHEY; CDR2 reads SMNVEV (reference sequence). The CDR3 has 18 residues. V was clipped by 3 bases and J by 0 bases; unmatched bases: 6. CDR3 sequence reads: CASSFRLAGASSYNEQFF. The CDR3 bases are TGTGCCAGCAGTTTCCGACTAGCGGGGGCCAGCTCCTACAATGAGCAGTTCTTC.

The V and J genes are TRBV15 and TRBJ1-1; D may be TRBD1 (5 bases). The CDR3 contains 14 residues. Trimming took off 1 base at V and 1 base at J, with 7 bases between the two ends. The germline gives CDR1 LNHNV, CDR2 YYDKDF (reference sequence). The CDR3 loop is CATSRVDRNTEAFF. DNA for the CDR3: TGTGCCACCAGCAGAGTTGACAGGAACACTGAAGCTTTCTTT.

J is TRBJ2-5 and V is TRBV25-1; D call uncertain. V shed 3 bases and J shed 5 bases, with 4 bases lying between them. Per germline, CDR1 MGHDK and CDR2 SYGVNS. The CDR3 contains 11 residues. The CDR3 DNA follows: TGTGCCAGCAGTGACCTCGAGACCCAGTACTTC. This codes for CASSDLETQYF.

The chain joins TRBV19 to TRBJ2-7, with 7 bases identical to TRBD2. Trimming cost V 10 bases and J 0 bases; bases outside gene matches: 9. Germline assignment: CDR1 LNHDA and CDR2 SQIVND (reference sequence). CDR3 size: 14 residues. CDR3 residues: CATTMGGSSYEQYF. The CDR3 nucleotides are TGTGCCACCACTATGGGGGGGAGCTCCTACGAGCAGTACTTC.

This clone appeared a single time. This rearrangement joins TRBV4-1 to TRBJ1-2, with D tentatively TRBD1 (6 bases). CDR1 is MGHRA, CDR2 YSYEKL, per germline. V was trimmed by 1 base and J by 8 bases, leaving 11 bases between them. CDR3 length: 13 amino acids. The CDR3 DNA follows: TGCGCCAGCAGCCAAGTGGGGGGGGCGGGCTACACCTTC. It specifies CASSQVGGAGYTF.

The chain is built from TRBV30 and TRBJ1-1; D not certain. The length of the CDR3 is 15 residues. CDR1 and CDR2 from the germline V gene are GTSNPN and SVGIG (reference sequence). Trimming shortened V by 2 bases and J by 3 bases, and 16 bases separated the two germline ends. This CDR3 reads CAWSPGGPGDTEAFF. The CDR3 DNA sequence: TGTGCCTGGAGTCCCGGCGGGCCCGGGGACACTGAAGCTTTCTTT.

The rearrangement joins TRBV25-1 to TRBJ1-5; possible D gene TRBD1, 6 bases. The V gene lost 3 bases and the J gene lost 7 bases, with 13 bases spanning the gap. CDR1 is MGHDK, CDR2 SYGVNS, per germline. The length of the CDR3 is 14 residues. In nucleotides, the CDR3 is TGTGCCAGCAGTGACGGCGGGGGCAGGCAGCCCCAGCATTTT. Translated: CASSDGGGRQPQHF.

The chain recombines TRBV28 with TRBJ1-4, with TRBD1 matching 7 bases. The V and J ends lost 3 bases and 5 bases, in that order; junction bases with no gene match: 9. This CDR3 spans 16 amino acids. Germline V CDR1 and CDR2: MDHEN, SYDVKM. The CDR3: CASSFEGGFKNEKLFF. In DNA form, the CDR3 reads TGTGCCAGCAGTTTCGAAGGGGGCTTTAAAAATGAAAAACTGTTTTTT.

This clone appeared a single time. The CDR3: CASSRDSEAGNEQFF. CDR3 DNA sequence: TGTGCCAGCAGCCGGGACTCAGAGGCCGGCAATGAGCAGTTCTTC. The V and J genes are TRBV6-4 and TRBJ2-1, with D tentatively TRBD2 (6 bases). V lost 6 bases, J lost 6 bases, and 18 bases lay in between. Germline values: CDR1 MRHNA, CDR2 SNTAGT. CDR3 length: 15 residues.

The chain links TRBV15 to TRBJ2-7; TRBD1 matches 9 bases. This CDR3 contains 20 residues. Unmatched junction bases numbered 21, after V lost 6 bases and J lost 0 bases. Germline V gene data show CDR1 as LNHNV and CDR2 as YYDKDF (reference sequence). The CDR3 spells CATRSFLTPGTGHRSYEQYF. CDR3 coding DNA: TGTGCCACCAGGAGCTTCCTTACCCCCGGGACAGGGCATCGCTCCTACGAGCAGTACTTC.

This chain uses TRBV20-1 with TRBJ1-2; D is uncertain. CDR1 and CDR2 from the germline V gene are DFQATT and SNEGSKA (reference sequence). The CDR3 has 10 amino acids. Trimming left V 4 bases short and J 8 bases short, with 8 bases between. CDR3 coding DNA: TGCAGTGCTACGCAGGTCGGCTACACCTTC. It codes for CSATQVGYTF.

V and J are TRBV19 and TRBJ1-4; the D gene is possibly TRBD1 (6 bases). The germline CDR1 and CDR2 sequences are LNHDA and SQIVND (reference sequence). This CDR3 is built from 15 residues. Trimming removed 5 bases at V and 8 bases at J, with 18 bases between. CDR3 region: CASSPYGTPGEKLFF. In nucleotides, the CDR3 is TGTGCCAGTAGTCCTTACGGGACACCCGGGGAAAAACTGTTTTTT.

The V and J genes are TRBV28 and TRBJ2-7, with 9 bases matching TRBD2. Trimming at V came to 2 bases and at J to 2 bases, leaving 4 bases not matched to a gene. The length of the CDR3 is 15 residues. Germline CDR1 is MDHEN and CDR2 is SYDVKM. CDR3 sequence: CASSLGLASPYEQYF. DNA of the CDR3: TGTGCCAGCAGTTTAGGACTAGCGTCGCCCTACGAGCAGTACTTC.

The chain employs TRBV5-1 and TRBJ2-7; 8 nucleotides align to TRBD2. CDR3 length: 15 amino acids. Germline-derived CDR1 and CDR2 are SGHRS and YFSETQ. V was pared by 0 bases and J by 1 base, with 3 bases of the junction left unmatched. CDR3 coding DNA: TGCGCCAGCAGCTTGGTGGCGGGGGGATCCTACGAGCAGTACTTC. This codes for CASSLVAGGSYEQYF.

The CDR3 DNA reads TGTGCCAGTAGGGGACAGAGCACAGATACGCAGTATTTT. Translation: CASRGQSTDTQYF. The V call is TRBV19, the J call TRBJ2-3; TRBD1 matches at 7 bases. V lost 6 bases, J lost 0 bases, and 0 bases stayed unmatched. CDR3 length: 13 amino acids. In germline, CDR1 is LNHDA, CDR2 SQIVND (reference sequence).

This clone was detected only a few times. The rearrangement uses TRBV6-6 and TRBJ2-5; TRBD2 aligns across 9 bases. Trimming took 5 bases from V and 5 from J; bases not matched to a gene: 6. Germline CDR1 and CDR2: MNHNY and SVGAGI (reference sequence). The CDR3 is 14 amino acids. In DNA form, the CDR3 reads TGTGCCAGCAGTGGTTGGACTAGCGTGGAGACCCAGTACTTC. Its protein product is CASSGWTSVETQYF.

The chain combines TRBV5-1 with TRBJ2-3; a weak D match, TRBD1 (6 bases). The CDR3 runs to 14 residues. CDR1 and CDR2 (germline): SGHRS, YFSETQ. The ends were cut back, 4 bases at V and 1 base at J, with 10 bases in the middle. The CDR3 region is CASSAGARTDTQYF. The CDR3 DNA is TGCGCCAGCAGCGCAGGGGCCCGCACAGATACGCAGTATTTT.

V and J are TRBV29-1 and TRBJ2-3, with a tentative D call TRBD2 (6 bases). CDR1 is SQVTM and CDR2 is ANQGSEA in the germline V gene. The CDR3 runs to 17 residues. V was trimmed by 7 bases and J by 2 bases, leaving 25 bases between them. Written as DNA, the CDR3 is TGCAGCGGGAGGGGTATGAGGGGAAGGGGCGACACAGATACGCAGTATTTT. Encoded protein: CSGRGMRGRGDTDTQYF.

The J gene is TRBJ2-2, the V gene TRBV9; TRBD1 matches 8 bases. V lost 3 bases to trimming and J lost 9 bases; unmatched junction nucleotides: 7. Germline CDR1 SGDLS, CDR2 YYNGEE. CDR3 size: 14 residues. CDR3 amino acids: CASSARTGTRELFF. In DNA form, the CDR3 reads TGTGCCAGCAGCGCCCGGACAGGGACGAGGGAGCTGTTTTTT. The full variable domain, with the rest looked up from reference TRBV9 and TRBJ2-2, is DSGVTQTPKHLITATGQRVTLRCSPRSGDLSVYWYQQSLDQGLQFLIQYYNGEERAKGNILERFSAQQFPDLHSELNLSSLELGDSALYFCASSARTGTRELFFGEGSRLTVL.

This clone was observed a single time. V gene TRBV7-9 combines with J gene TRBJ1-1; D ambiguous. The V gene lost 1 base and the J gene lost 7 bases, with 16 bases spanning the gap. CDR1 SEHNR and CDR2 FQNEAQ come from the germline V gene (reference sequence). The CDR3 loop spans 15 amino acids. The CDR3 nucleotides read TGTGCCAGCAGCTTAGATGTCTCACGCGATATTGAAGCTTTCTTT. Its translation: CASSLDVSRDIEAFF.

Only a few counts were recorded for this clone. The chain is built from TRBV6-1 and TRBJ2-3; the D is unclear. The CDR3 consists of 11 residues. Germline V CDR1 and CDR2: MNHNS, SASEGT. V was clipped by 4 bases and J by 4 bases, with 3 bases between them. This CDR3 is CASSAADTQYF. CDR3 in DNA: TGTGCCAGCAGTGCGGCAGATACGCAGTATTTT.